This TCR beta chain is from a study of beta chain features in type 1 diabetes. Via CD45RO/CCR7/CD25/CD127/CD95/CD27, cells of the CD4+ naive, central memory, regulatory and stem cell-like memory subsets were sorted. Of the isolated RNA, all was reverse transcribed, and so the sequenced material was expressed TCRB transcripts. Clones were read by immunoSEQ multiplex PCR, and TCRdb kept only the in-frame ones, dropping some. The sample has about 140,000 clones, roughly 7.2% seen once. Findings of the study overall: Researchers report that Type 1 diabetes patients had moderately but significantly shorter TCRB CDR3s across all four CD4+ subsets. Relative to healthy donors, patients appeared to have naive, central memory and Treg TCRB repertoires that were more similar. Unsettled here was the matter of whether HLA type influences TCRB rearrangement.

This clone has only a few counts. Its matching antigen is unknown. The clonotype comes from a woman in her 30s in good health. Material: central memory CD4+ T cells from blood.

CDR3 residues: CAWRPGLAATDTQYF. CDR3 nucleotides: TGTGCCTGGAGGCCGGGACTCGCTGCCACAGATACGCAGTATTTT. V is TRBV30 and J is TRBJ2-3; D perhaps matches TRBD2 (6 bases). V lost 3 bases and J lost 2, with 15 bases in between. CDR3 length equals 15 residues. Germline V gives CDR1 GTSNPN, CDR2 SVGIG (reference sequence). Full variable domain (remainder filled in from reference TRBV30 and TRBJ2-3): SQTIHQWPATLVQPVGSPLSLECTVEGTSNPNLYWYRQAAGRGLQLLFYSVGIGQISSEVPQNLSASRPQDRQFILSSKKLLLSDSGFYLCAWRPGLAATDTQYFGPGTRLTVL.